A selection of T cell receptor beta chains follows, all from one sample in a study of shared clonotypes between healthy human individuals. The data were produced by immunoSEQ multiplex PCR, yet TCRdb's version contains in-frame clones alone and is incomplete. Among 1.5 million to 1.9 million clones listed, 95% to 99% were seen once. Sequenced sample: naive CD4+ T cells sorted from blood. The receptors shown here come from a man aged 25-40 years in good health. The conserved cysteine and the conserved F or W are not part of the CDR3 here.

>13|TRBV5-1|TRBJ2-5
ASSLRLAGEETQY
>14|TRBV7-9|TRBJ2-1
ASSLGTGRAYNEQF
>13|TRBV6-5|TRBJ1-5
ASSRAPRGDQPQH
>13|TRBV9|TRBJ2-7
ASSAGLAESYEQY
>12|TRBV29-1|TRBJ2-7
SVGAWQGAYEQY
>11|TRBV6-5|TRBJ2-5
ASRRRVQETQY
>12|TRBV2|TRBJ2-7
ASSTGASSYEQY
>14|TRBV4-1|TRBJ2-3
ASSQVTSGSTDTQY
>18|TRBV18|TRBJ1-1
ASSPRGGSGGMAIDSEAF
>11|TRBV6-5|TRBJ2-7
ARRMETSYEQY
>14|TRBV5-1|TRBJ2-2
ASSLGAGGSTGELF
>11|TRBV28|TRBJ2-1
ASSDHTHNEQF
>15|TRBV5-1|TRBJ2-3
ASSSPGGKVYTDTQY
>12|TRBV5-4|TRBJ1-5
ASSQGGPNQPQH
>17|TRBV28|TRBJ2-1
ASSLQKGQGLGKYNEQF
>13|TRBV10-2|TRBJ2-1
ASSGLADLYNEQF
>14|TRBV27|TRBJ2-3
ASSYRTGLITDTQY
>12|TRBV5-1|TRBJ1-2
ASSLAIPNYGYT
>12|TRBV6-5|TRBJ1-1
ASSAGTGGPKAF
>12|TRBV27|TRBJ1-4
ASSLLGGNEKLF
>13|TRBV7-2|TRBJ2-7
ASSHGGTGAYEQY
>13|TRBV5-4|TRBJ2-7
ASSLRRDRGHEQY
>13|TRBV6-5|TRBJ2-7
ASSYSSLGSYEQY
>15|TRBV5-1|TRBJ1-4
ASSLMEMDGRGEKLF
>9|TRBV11-3|TRBJ2-7
ASSGGGEQY
>13|TRBV5-4|TRBJ1-2
ASSPKRGEYYGYT
>12|TRBV5-1|TRBJ2-5
ASSGGTSQETQY
>10|TRBV5-6|TRBJ2-7
ASRTNRDEQY
>12|TRBV18|TRBJ1-1
ASSLGQEYPEAF
>13|TRBV6-1|TRBJ1-5
ASSIGVSSNQPQH
>15|TRBV5-6|TRBJ1-2
ASSLGAGERANYGYT
>18|TRBV5-1|TRBJ2-4
ASSLDDPRLSGRAKNIQY
>10|TRBV5-1|TRBJ2-7
ASSIGSYEQY
>14|TRBV18|TRBJ1-5
ASSPPGQGARQPQH
>12|TRBV15|TRBJ1-5
ATSREVGNQPQH
>14|TRBV18|TRBJ1-1
ASSVNGWELGTEAF